Following are 13 T cell receptor beta chains from one sample sequenced in a study of radiation and T cells in renal cell carcinoma. Regarding time point: blood 4 weeks post-SBRT, at nephrectomy. The treatment is: 15 Gy SBRT to primary tumor, nephrectomy 4 weeks later. Measured with immunoSEQ multiplex PCR; TCRdb has only the in-frame clones, and not every one. The profile shows about 170,000 clones, about 88% of them singletons. The sample in question was blood, obtained from a patient whose treatment included radiotherapy and nephrectomy. The receptor set was obtained from a woman between 45 and 60 years old with renal cell carcinoma.

The rearrangement joins TRBV19 to TRBJ2-1, with 11 bases that match TRBD2. The germline V gene has CDR1 LNHDA and CDR2 SQIVND (reference sequence). The CDR3 runs to 15 residues. The V gene end was trimmed by 3 bases and the J gene end by 7 bases; junction bases not matched to a gene: 5. CDR3 sequence: CASSMGLAEMNEQFF. The DNA for the CDR3 is TGTGCCAGTAGTATGGGACTAGCGGAGATGAATGAGCAGTTCTTC.

This clone was found a few times. In the same sample, other DNA sequences code for this CDR3. The chain uses TRBV5-1 and TRBJ2-3, with TRBD2 identical over 7 bases. The CDR3 is 15 residues long. Germline CDR1 reads SGHRS; CDR2 reads YFSETQ. V lost 2 bases and J lost 0; bases outside the gene matches: 3. CDR3 loop: CASSFGGSSTDTQYF. DNA for the CDR3: TGCGCCAGCAGCTTCGGGGGGAGCAGCACAGATACGCAGTATTTT.

The V call is TRBV9, the J call TRBJ1-6; unclear D gene. V was trimmed by 0 bases and J by 6 bases, leaving 13 bases between them. The CDR3 contains 16 residues. CDR1 and CDR2 (germline): SGDLS, YYNGEE. The CDR3 protein is CASSVGTGTSNSPLHF. CDR3 in DNA: TGTGCCAGCAGCGTAGGGACCGGTACGTCTAATTCACCCCTCCACTTT.

J is TRBJ1-2 and V is TRBV2, with a weak D call TRBD1 (5 bases). CDR3 length equals 16 residues. Between the trimmed V and J ends, which lost 4 bases and 4 bases, there was a span of 19 bases. Germline CDR1 reads SNHLY; CDR2 reads FYNNEI. The CDR3 spells CASSALGHDLLYGYTF. The CDR3 nucleotides read TGTGCCAGCAGTGCCCTAGGACACGACTTACTCTATGGCTACACCTTC.

The rearrangement links TRBV14 to TRBJ1-1; D ambiguous. V dropped 0 bases and J dropped 13 bases, with 12 bases sitting between them. CDR1 and CDR2 from the germline V gene are SGHDN and FVKESK. CDR3 length: 12 residues. CDR3 loop: CASSQDPLRSFF. As DNA, the CDR3 is TGTGCCAGCAGCCAAGATCCGCTTAGAAGTTTCTTT.

The chain combines TRBV4-1 with TRBJ1-4; 9 bases agree with TRBD1. V was pared by 0 bases and J by 4 bases, with 6 bases of the junction left unmatched. CDR3 length: 17 residues. Germline V lookup: CDR1 MGHRA, CDR2 YSYEKL. The CDR3 region has the DNA TGCGCCAGCAGCCAAGAACTCGGGACAGGGCGTAATGAAAAACTGTTTTTT. Translated, it gives CASSQELGTGRNEKLFF.

This chain joins TRBV9 and TRBJ1-1, with a possible D match to TRBD1 (5 bases). Trimming removed 0 bases at V and 3 bases at J, with 12 bases between. The CDR3 is 15 residues long. Germline V gives CDR1 SGDLS, CDR2 YYNGEE. The CDR3 DNA sequence: TGTGCCAGCAGCGTAGAGGCCCTGGGGGACACTGAAGCTTTCTTT. Translated, it gives CASSVEALGDTEAFF.

The gene calls are TRBV4-1 and TRBJ2-7; tentative D call: TRBD2 (5 bases). V lost 3 bases and J lost 1, with 7 bases in between. Germline CDR1 MGHRA, CDR2 YSYEKL. The CDR3 has 13 residues. The CDR3 coding sequence is TGCGCCAGCAGCCAGACGGGATCCTACGAGCAGTACTTC. Protein sequence: CASSQTGSYEQYF.

This clone was picked up a small number of times. The chain is built from TRBV9 and TRBJ1-1; 9 bases line up with TRBD1. V was pared by 3 bases and J by 13 bases, with 7 bases of the junction left unmatched. Germline V gives CDR1 SGDLS, CDR2 YYNGEE. The CDR3 is made up of 12 amino acids. The CDR3 DNA follows: TGTGCCAGCAGCGCGGACAGGGGCTCTGTTTTCTTT. Translated, it gives CASSADRGSVFF.

This clone was found many times. This CDR3 reads CASTRTGHSNYGYTF. CDR3 sequence (DNA): TGTGCCAGCACCCGAACGGGACATTCTAACTATGGCTACACCTTC. This chain uses TRBV4-2 with TRBJ1-2, with TRBD1 as a possible D gene (6 bases). Trimming took off 7 bases at V and 0 bases at J, with 15 bases between the two ends. This CDR3 has 15 residues. Germline V gene sequence: CDR1 LGHNA, CDR2 YNFKEQ.

Comment on this clone: In the same sample, other DNA sequences code for this CDR3. V and J are TRBV18 and TRBJ2-5; possibly TRBD2 for D (5 bases). Germline lookup yields CDR1 KGHSH and CDR2 LQKENI. The CDR3 spans 13 residues. Trimming pared 2 bases from V and 1 base from J, leaving 5 bases between. In DNA, the CDR3 is TGTGCCAGCTCACCAGGACTCCAAGAGACCCAGTACTTC. As protein: CASSPGLQETQYF.

The rearrangement joins TRBV5-4 to TRBJ2-7, with D perhaps being TRBD1 or TRBD2 (5 bases each). Germline V lookup: CDR1 SGHNT, CDR2 YYREEE (reference sequence). The germline V and J ends were trimmed by 2 bases and 3 bases, with 12 bases remaining between them. The CDR3 consists of 14 residues. The CDR3 DNA is TGTGCCAGCAGCTTTTTAGGGGACCGCTACGAGCAGTACTTC. Amino acids: CASSFLGDRYEQYF.

The rearrangement uses TRBV21-1 and TRBJ1-2; no check of the table's D call, TRBD1, against the DNA was made. TRBV21-1 is labeled a pseudogene. This CDR3 contains 14 residues. CDR3: CASSKPGGGYGYTF. The CDR3 nucleotides read TGTGCCAGCAGCAAACCTGGGGGCGGGTATGGCTACACCTTC.